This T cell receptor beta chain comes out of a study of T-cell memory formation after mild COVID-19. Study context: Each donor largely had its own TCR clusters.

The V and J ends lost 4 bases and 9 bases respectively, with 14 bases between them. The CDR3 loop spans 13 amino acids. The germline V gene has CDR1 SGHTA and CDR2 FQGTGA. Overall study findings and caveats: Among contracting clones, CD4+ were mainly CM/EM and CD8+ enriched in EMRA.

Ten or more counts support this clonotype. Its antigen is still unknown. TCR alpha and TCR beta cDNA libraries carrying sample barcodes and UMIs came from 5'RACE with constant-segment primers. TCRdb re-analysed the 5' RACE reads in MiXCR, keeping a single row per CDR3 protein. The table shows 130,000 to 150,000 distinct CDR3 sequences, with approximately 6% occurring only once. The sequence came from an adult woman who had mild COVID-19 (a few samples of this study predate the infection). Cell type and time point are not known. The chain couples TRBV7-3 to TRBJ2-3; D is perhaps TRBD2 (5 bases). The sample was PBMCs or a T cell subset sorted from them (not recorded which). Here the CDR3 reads CASSSPADKTQYF. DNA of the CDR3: TGTGCCAGCAGCTCCCCAGCGGATAAGACGCAGTATTTT.